This T cell receptor (beta chain) was documented in a study of T cell repertoires in cytomegalovirus infection. Across the study: CMV infection plus the matching HLA type was flagged by public TCR beta signatures.

TCRdb reprocessed the reads with MiXCR, giving one entry per CDR3 protein. The sample holds around 740,000 distinct CDR3 sequences, 35% seen once. For this clonotype: What it binds is unknown. Lacking the conserved final phenylalanine or tryptophan, this CDR3 likely reflects a read error.

Findings and limits, study-wide: The ex vivo response was dominated by HLA-C-restricted CMV-specific TCR beta clonotypes. Cumulated frequencies of public TCR beta families served to identify carriers of CMV plus the relevant HLA.

The receptor was derived from a human donor in good health (CMV status not recorded). Some clones in this sample may be carry-over from other donors' samples. The sequencing input was PBMCs.

CDR3 coding DNA: TGTGCCAGCAGCGCCGATGGGGCGACACCGGCATATGATACGCAGTATTTG. Protein: CASSADGATPAYDTQYL. V and J are TRBV5-4 and TRBJ2-3, with a possible D match to TRBD1 (5 bases). CDR1 and CDR2 (germline): SGHNT, YYREEE (reference sequence). The CDR3 sequence is 17 residues long. Trimming pared 4 bases from V and 6 bases from J, leaving 24 bases between.